The 26 T cell receptor beta chains below were found in one sample sequenced in a study of T-cell reconstitution after alpha-beta-depleted transplantation in children. A TCRbeta library incorporating unique molecular identifiers was prepared. TCRdb called the PCR reads again in MiXCR, with one record for every CDR3 protein. The data contain about 690,000 distinct CDR3 sequences, roughly 17% of them singletons. The sequenced sample was PBMCs from the stem cell graft donor, obtained from the stem cell graft. These receptors all stem from a human donor who donated a stem cell graft to a child with acute myeloid leukemia.

This clonotype was observed a handful of times. The chain uses TRBV5-1 and TRBJ2-3; a possible D gene is TRBD1 (6 bases). V lost 4 bases to trimming and J lost 3 bases, with 12 bases between them. This CDR3 contains 14 residues. Germline CDR1 and CDR2: SGHRS and YFSETQ. The CDR3 DNA is TGCGCCAGCAGCCAGGGGATTGCTACAGATACGCAGTATTTT. Translated, it gives CASSQGIATDTQYF.

The V call is TRBV7-6, the J call TRBJ2-7; the D gene is possibly TRBD2 (5 bases). This CDR3 has 14 amino acids. Between the trimmed V and J ends, which lost 7 bases and 3 bases, there was a span of 16 bases. The germline CDR1 and CDR2 sequences are SGHVS and FNYEAQ. The CDR3 DNA reads TGTGCCAGCAACCACGTCGGGGAAGTCTACGAGCAGTACGTC. Translating it yields CASNHVGEVYEQYV.

The chain joins TRBV25-1 to TRBJ2-4; 9 bases are shared with TRBD1. V shed 2 bases and J 8 bases; nucleotides not matched to a gene: 7. This CDR3 is 15 amino acids long. The germline V gene has CDR1 MGHDK and CDR2 SYGVNS. The CDR3 sequence: CASSERGQGIHIQYF. Here the CDR3 DNA reads TGTGCCAGCAGTGAACGCGGACAGGGGATACACATTCAGTACTTC.

At least ten counts were recorded for this clonotype. The V gene is TRBV15, the J gene TRBJ2-7; unclear D gene. The CDR3 runs to 15 residues. Trimming left V 1 base short and J 0 bases short, with 10 bases between. The V gene's germline CDR1 is LNHNV and CDR2 YYDKDF (reference sequence). CDR3 sequence: CATSRGHISSYEQYF. DNA for the CDR3: TGTGCCACCAGCAGAGGACACATTAGCTCCTACGAGCAGTACTTC.

The DNA of the CDR3 is TGTGCCTGGAGTGTATCAGGGCCCTACGAGCAGTACTTC. It encodes CAWSVSGPYEQYF. The V call is TRBV30, the J call TRBJ2-7; possible D gene TRBD1, 5 bases. The germline CDR1 and CDR2 sequences are GTSNPN and SVGIG (reference sequence). The CDR3 is 13 amino acids. Trimming pared 0 bases from V and 2 bases from J, leaving 8 bases between.

The chain combines TRBV20-1 with TRBJ2-1; TRBD2 matches 8 bases. This CDR3 spans 17 amino acids. In germline, CDR1 is DFQATT, CDR2 SNEGSKA (reference sequence). V dropped 1 base and J dropped 6; count of bases not matched to a gene: 14. The DNA for the CDR3 is TGCAGTGCTAGAGGAACCCCCGGGACTAGAACTACCAATGAGCAGTTCTTC. Translating it yields CSARGTPGTRTTNEQFF.

This clonotype was seen a few times. V is TRBV20-1 and J is TRBJ2-7; D might be TRBD2 (6 bases). The CDR3 loop spans 11 amino acids. CDR1 is DFQATT, CDR2 SNEGSKA, per germline (reference sequence). The CDR3 coding sequence is TGCAGTGCTAGTTGGATCGGGACTCCCTCTGTC. Translating gives CSASWIGTPSV.

This clonotype has ten or more counts. This chain links TRBV5-1 with TRBJ1-2, with D tentatively TRBD1 (5 bases). Trimming stripped 7 bases from V and 6 bases from J, with 19 bases between. Germline V gives CDR1 SGHRS, CDR2 YFSETQ. The CDR3 has 14 residues. The CDR3 DNA sequence: TGCGCCAGCTCGTTCCGGGGCCAAGAAAATGGCTACACCTTC. This sequence encodes CASSFRGQENGYTF.

This clonotype was recorded at least ten times. The rearrangement uses TRBV12-3 or TRBV12-4 and TRBJ1-1; D may be TRBD1 (6 bases). The CDR3 spans 13 residues. V gave up 5 bases and J gave up 3 bases, with 10 bases separating them. CDR3 in DNA: TGTGCCAGCAGTCTACAGGGTTACACTGAAGCTTTCTTT. It is translated as CASSLQGYTEAFF.

This clonotype was detected only once. The CDR3 bases are TGTGCCAGCTCACCCCAGGGGACTAGCGTGGAGACCCAGTACTTC. It translates to CASSPQGTSVETQYF. The chain couples TRBV18 to TRBJ2-5, with 10 nucleotides matching TRBD2. The CDR3 totals 15 residues. CDR1 is KGHSH, CDR2 LQKENI, per germline. Unmatched junction bases numbered 6, after V lost 3 bases and J lost 5 bases.

The CDR3 DNA reads as TGCGCCAGCAGCCAAGAGCCGGGACTAGCGGGGGGGCGAGTCACAGATACGCAGTATTTT. It codes for CASSQEPGLAGGRVTDTQYF. V is TRBV4-3 and J is TRBJ2-3, with 16 bases fitting TRBD2. J gave up 2 bases and V 0 bases, and 8 bases lay outside the gene matches. CDR3 length: 20 residues. Germline CDR1 reads LGHNA; CDR2 reads YSLEER.

V and J are TRBV7-9 and TRBJ2-2; D is ambiguous. The ends were cut back, 4 bases at V and 1 base at J, with 10 bases in the middle. The germline CDR1 and CDR2 sequences are SEHNR and FQNEAQ (reference sequence). The length of the CDR3 is 15 residues. The DNA for the CDR3 is TGTGCCAGCAGCTCCCGGGCCGAGAACACCGGGGAGCTGTTTTTT. Protein product: CASSSRAENTGELFF.

This clonotype was observed at least ten times. The rearrangement joins TRBV12-3 or TRBV12-4 to TRBJ1-1, with a weak D call TRBD1 (5 bases). Trimming took 6 bases from V and 7 from J, leaving 12 bases between them. The CDR3 has 12 residues. The CDR3 DNA is TGTGCCAGCAGATGGGACTTTAGTGAAGCTTTCTTT. This gives the protein CASRWDFSEAFF.

This clonotype was recorded at least ten times. This chain connects TRBV7-9 to TRBJ2-5, with 9 positions matching TRBD2. Germline CDR1 reads SEHNR; CDR2 reads FQNEAQ (reference sequence). The V and J ends lost 4 bases and 4 bases, in that order; junction bases with no gene match: 7. The CDR3 is 15 amino acids. The CDR3 loop reads CASSSASGDLETQYF. CDR3 bases: TGTGCCAGCAGCTCTGCTAGCGGGGATTTAGAGACCCAGTACTTC.

Only a few counts were recorded for this clonotype. The chain employs TRBV30 and TRBJ2-5; D remains ambiguous. V lost 0 bases, J lost 3 bases, and 11 bases lay in between. The germline gives CDR1 GTSNPN, CDR2 SVGIG (reference sequence). This CDR3 spans 14 amino acids. CDR3 nucleotides: TGTGCCTGGAGTGTGGGCTTAGTGGAAGAGACCCAGTACTTC. It encodes CAWSVGLVEETQYF.

This chain connects TRBV12-3 or TRBV12-4 to TRBJ1-5, with TRBD1 matching 7 bases. CDR3 length equals 18 residues. After removal of 3 bases from V and 2 bases from J, the junction contained 13 bases not matched to a gene. The CDR3 reads CASSFLGGEGGGNQPQHF. The CDR3 DNA follows: TGTGCCAGCAGTTTCCTAGGGGGCGAGGGCGGGGGCAATCAGCCCCAGCATTTT.

This clonotype was counted many times. The chain links TRBV12-3 or TRBV12-4 to TRBJ1-6; 7 bases are a match to TRBD1. The CDR3 extends over 11 amino acids. V lost 3 bases to trimming and J lost 18 bases; unmatched junction nucleotides: 5. CDR3 DNA sequence: TGTGCCAGCAGTTTGGGGACAGTACCCCACTTT. This sequence encodes CASSLGTVPHF.

This clonotype came up many times. A read error may account for a junction end that differs from germline. CDR3 sequence reads: CATSDAGTSRDTQYF. The CDR3, as DNA: TGTGCCACCAGTGACGCCGGGACTAGCAGAGATACGCAGTATTTT. The chain combines TRBV24-1 with TRBJ2-3, with 9 positions matching TRBD2. The germline V gene encodes CDR1 KGHDR and CDR2 SFDVKD. The CDR3 sequence is 15 residues long.

The chain links TRBV7-8 to TRBJ1-1; 7 nucleotides line up with TRBD1. The CDR3 totals 14 residues. The V and J ends lost 5 bases and 2 bases, in that order; junction bases with no gene match: 5. Germline V gene sequence: CDR1 SGHVS, CDR2 FQNEAQ. CDR3 protein: CASSLTGINTEAFF. The DNA of the CDR3 is TGTGCCAGCAGCCTGACAGGGATAAACACTGAAGCTTTCTTT.

The chain joins TRBV5-5 to TRBJ1-4; unclear D gene. Germline V lookup: CDR1 SGHKS, CDR2 YYEKEE (reference sequence). Trimming shortened V by 0 bases and J by 7 bases, and 13 bases separated the two germline ends. CDR3 length: 15 amino acids. This CDR3 reads CASSLASVGGEKLFF. The CDR3 DNA reads as TGTGCCAGCAGCTTGGCGTCAGTGGGAGGTGAAAAACTGTTTTTT.

This clonotype was counted ten times or more. V gene TRBV20-1 combines with J gene TRBJ1-2; 7 bases match TRBD1. The V gene end was trimmed by 1 base and the J gene end by 4 bases; junction bases not matched to a gene: 9. Germline values: CDR1 DFQATT, CDR2 SNEGSKA (reference sequence). The CDR3 loop spans 15 amino acids. CDR3 DNA sequence: TGCAGTGCTAGAGCAGGGGACAGTGACATCTATGGCTACACCTTC. The encoded protein is CSARAGDSDIYGYTF.

This clonotype was picked up a small number of times. The V and J genes are TRBV6-2 or TRBV6-3 and TRBJ2-5, with 7 bases identical to TRBD2. Losses at the gene ends were 6 bases for V and 5 bases for J; bases not matched to a gene: 9. The CDR3 sequence is 14 residues long. The germline gives CDR1 MNHEY, CDR2 SVGEGT. CDR3 protein: CASSRLAVRETQYF. DNA of the CDR3: TGTGCCAGCAGCAGGCTAGCGGTTCGGGAGACCCAGTACTTC.

This clonotype was observed at least ten times. This chain links TRBV5-6 with TRBJ1-1; the D is unclear. The CDR3 is 14 residues long. Germline-derived CDR1 and CDR2 are SGHDT and YYEEEE. Trimming stripped 2 bases from V and 0 bases from J, with 8 bases between. CDR3 DNA sequence: TGTGCCAGCAGCTTCCAGCCTCTGAACACTGAAGCTTTCTTT. Its protein product is CASSFQPLNTEAFF.

This chain joins TRBV11-2 and TRBJ2-3; D call uncertain. CDR3 length equals 16 residues. Trimming pared 1 base from V and 1 base from J, leaving 12 bases between. In germline, CDR1 is SGHAT, CDR2 FQNNGV. The CDR3 nucleotides read TGTGCCAGCAGCTTAGTTCCGGAAATACGCACAGATACGCAGTATTTT. This encodes CASSLVPEIRTDTQYF.

This clonotype was observed many times. The rearrangement joins TRBV20-1 to TRBJ2-7, with D perhaps given as TRBD1 or TRBD2 (7 bases each). V dropped 3 bases and J dropped 0 bases, with 12 bases sitting between them. The germline CDR1 and CDR2 sequences are DFQATT and SNEGSKA (reference sequence). The CDR3 is 14 residues long. The CDR3 DNA sequence: TGCAGTGCTAGGGGGAGGGGGCCCTCCTACGAGCAGTACTTC. Amino acids: CSARGRGPSYEQYF.

V and J are TRBV30 and TRBJ2-6; D is unresolved. The CDR3 contains 13 residues. The germline gives CDR1 GTSNPN, CDR2 SVGIG (reference sequence). Trimming removed 4 bases from V and 8 bases from J, with 12 bases in between. The CDR3 DNA reads TGTGCCTGGACGTTAGGCAGCTCCAACGTCCTGACTTTC. This sequence encodes CAWTLGSSNVLTF.